The sequence of this T cell receptor beta chain was determined in a study of regulatory T cells in long-lasting Graves disease. The authors built TCR beta libraries using iRepertoire HTBI primers and Arm-PCR of CDR3 regions. MiXCR was run by TCRdb on the multiplex PCR reads, yielding one entry per CDR3 protein. The top ten clones hold roughly 13% of a sample with 250,000 or so distinct CDR3 sequences, 20% to 25% of them seen once. Germline lookup yields CDR1 MNHNS and CDR2 SASEGT. Trimming cost V 7 bases and J 7 bases, with 29 bases left between them. The CDR3 covers 18 residues. As for time point: newly diagnosed GD, antithyroid drugs for less than 3 months. The TCR library was made from RNA extracted from PBMCs.

Specimen: peripheral blood mononuclear cells (PBMCs), collected at new diagnosis, from a patient treated with antithyroid drugs. This receptor was identified in a female donor with Graves disease. This chain links TRBV6-1 with TRBJ2-1; possible D gene TRBD2, 7 bases. The CDR3 DNA reads TGTGCCAGCATACTTGATGGTGGGGGGGGCTTAGATTGGAATGAGCAGTTCTTC. As protein: CASILDGGGGLDWNEQFF.